The 24 T cell receptor beta chains given below trace back to one sample, sequenced in a study of molecular identifiers for immune sequencing clone quantification. MiXCR was run by TCRdb on the PCR reads, yielding one entry per CDR3 protein. The sample holds roughly 65,000 distinct CDR3 sequences, around a sixth seen once. Material: naive CD8+ T cells from blood, with Jurkat cell RNA spiked in. Subset indicated: FACS-sorted CD8+CD4-CCR7+CD45RA+ naive T cells. All receptors come from a human donor in good health. Some libraries in this study had Jurkat cell RNA spiked in.

V usage is TRBV7-9 and J usage is TRBJ2-7, with TRBD1 identical over 8 bases. The junction had 4 bases not matched to a gene; V was cut back by 4 bases and J by 2 bases. The CDR3 has 14 residues. The germline V gene encodes CDR1 SEHNR and CDR2 FQNEAQ (reference sequence). CDR3 sequence reads: CASSSGTGPYEQYF. The CDR3 DNA is TGTGCCAGCAGCTCCGGGACAGGACCCTACGAGCAGTACTTC. The complete variable domain, with remaining parts taken from reference TRBV7-9 and TRBJ2-7, reads DTGVSQNPRHKITKRGQNVTFRCDPISEHNRLYWYRQTLGQGPEFLTYFQNEAQLEKSRLLSDRFSAERPKGSFSTLEIQRTEQGDSAMYLCASSSGTGPYEQYFGPGTRLTVT.

In this sample, this clonotype turned up many times. The chain recombines TRBV14 with TRBJ2-7; D gene unclear. The CDR3 loop spans 14 amino acids. CDR1 SGHDN and CDR2 FVKESK come from the germline V gene. Trimming pared 4 bases from V and 5 bases from J, leaving 15 bases between. This chain's CDR3 is CASSLLVGPNEQYF. The CDR3, as DNA: TGTGCCAGCAGCCTGTTGGTTGGGCCCAACGAGCAGTACTTC. The full variable domain, with the rest looked up from reference TRBV14 and TRBJ2-7, is EAGVTQFPSHSVIEKGQTVTLRCDPISGHDNLYWYRRVMGKEIKFLLHFVKESKQDESGMPNNRFLAERTGGTYSTLKVQPAELEDSGVYFCASSLLVGPNEQYFGPGTRLTVT.

On this clonotype: Since the CDR3 does not end with the conserved phenylalanine or tryptophan, this likely comes from a read error. V gene TRBV11-2 combines with J gene TRBJ2-3, with no clear D. Germline CDR1 reads SGHAT; CDR2 reads FQNNGV. The CDR3 length is 21 residues. CDR3 residues: CAGSLSPSSARRGDVADTQYS. In DNA, the CDR3 is TGTGCCGGCAGCCTATCCCCTTCTTCGGCGCGTCGAGGAGATGTGGCAGATACGCAGTATTCT.

This clonotype was counted at least ten times. The CDR3 loop reads CASSFTGGNQPQHF. Here the CDR3 DNA reads TGTGCCAGCAGCTTCACAGGGGGCAATCAGCCCCAGCATTTT. The gene calls are TRBV7-8 and TRBJ1-5, with TRBD1 matching over 7 bases. V lost 3 bases to trimming and J lost 2 bases; unmatched junction nucleotides: 1. The CDR3 runs 14 residues. CDR1 and CDR2 (germline): SGHVS, FQNEAQ.

This clonotype occurred many times. The gene calls are TRBV29-1 and TRBJ2-7, with D perhaps matching TRBD2 (5 bases). The CDR3 spans 11 residues. Trimming stripped 5 bases from V and 5 bases from J, with 10 bases between. The germline gives CDR1 SQVTM, CDR2 ANQGSEA. The CDR3 sequence is CSVIEGNEQYF. The CDR3 bases are TGCAGCGTTATCGAGGGCAACGAGCAGTACTTC.

Concerning this clonotype itself: This may be a read error: a much more frequent sequence differs by one nucleotide. The gene calls are TRBV30 and TRBJ2-7; 11 bases map to TRBD1. This CDR3 has 15 residues. From germline, CDR1 is GTSNPN and CDR2 SVGIG (reference sequence). DNA for the CDR3: TGTGCCTGGAGTGTGTTGGGACAGGGGGTCGACGAGCGGTACTTC. Its protein is CAWSVLGQGVDERYF.

This clonotype has ten or more counts. The chain carries TRBV21-1 and TRBJ2-3; the table's TRBD1 call for D was not verified on the DNA. TRBV21-1 represents a pseudogene. CDR3 length: 15 amino acids. The CDR3 sequence is CASTLGPVALDTQYF. The CDR3 DNA is TGTGCCAGCACCTTGGGACCCGTAGCCCTAGATACGCAGTATTTT.

This clonotype was seen a handful of times. The junction does not match germline at one end; this may be a read error. This chain uses TRBV27 with TRBJ2-7; D remains unclear. This CDR3 is 13 amino acids long. Per germline, CDR1 MNHEY and CDR2 SMNVEV (reference sequence). The CDR3 spells CASSLGSSYEQCF. For the CDR3, the DNA is TGTGCCAGCAGTTTAGGCAGCTCCTACGAGCAGTGCTTC.

This clonotype appeared many times. V usage is TRBV7-8 and J usage is TRBJ1-6; D remains unclear. The CDR3 contains 15 residues. Trimming took 4 bases from V and 7 from J, leaving 14 bases between them. Germline CDR1 is SGHVS and CDR2 is FQNEAQ. The CDR3 DNA is TGTGCCAGCAGCTCCGTGATGGGGTTCAATTCACCCCTCCACTTT. Translated: CASSSVMGFNSPLHF.

In this sample, this clonotype is medium-sized (0.01 to 0.1%). CDR3 protein: CTEGGPPPGTQYF. The CDR3 nucleotides are TGTACCGAAGGCGGACCCCCCCCGGGTACGCAGTATTTT. The chain uses TRBV10-3 and TRBJ2-3; D uncertain. Germline assignment: CDR1 ENHRY and CDR2 SYGVKD. The CDR3 covers 13 residues.

The sample holds a few counts of this clonotype. This rearrangement joins TRBV6-2 or TRBV6-3 to TRBJ2-7, with 7 bases identical to TRBD1. Germline V gene data show CDR1 as MNHEY and CDR2 as SVGEGT. V lost 2 bases and J lost 1; bases outside the gene matches: 8. The CDR3 contains 16 residues. The CDR3 loop is CASSYDIYRGSYEQYF. CDR3 bases: TGTGCCAGCAGTTACGATATTTACAGGGGATCCTACGAGCAGTACTTC.

The table lists this clonotype with many counts. The chain joins TRBV29-1 to TRBJ1-2; 9 bases align to TRBD1. The germline CDR1 and CDR2 sequences are SQVTM and ANQGSEA. The CDR3 extends over 13 amino acids. V dropped 1 base and J dropped 3; count of bases not matched to a gene: 0. The CDR3 coding sequence is TGCAGCGTTGAAGGGACAGGGGACTATGGCTACACCTTC. Translation gives CSVEGTGDYGYTF.

This clonotype turned up a few times. The chain carries TRBV29-1 and TRBJ2-7; D ambiguous. V was shortened by 0 bases and J by 1 base, with 4 bases between the two germline ends. The CDR3 is made up of 12 amino acids. Germline assignment: CDR1 SQVTM and CDR2 ANQGSEA. CDR3 sequence reads: CSVEEASYEQYF. The CDR3 coding sequence is TGCAGCGTTGAAGAGGCTTCCTACGAGCAGTACTTC.

This clonotype has a count of ten or more. The V and J genes are TRBV24-1 and TRBJ2-2; TRBD2 aligns across 10 bases. This CDR3 has 16 residues. V shed 4 bases, J shed 4 bases, and the junction held 5 bases outside the gene matches. The germline V gene encodes CDR1 KGHDR and CDR2 SFDVKD. The CDR3 DNA is TGTGCCACCAGTGACCCGGGACTAGCGACCACCGGGGAGCTGTTTTTT. Its protein is CATSDPGLATTGELFF.

This clonotype was counted at least ten times. This rearrangement joins TRBV2 to TRBJ2-1; D is ambiguous. The CDR3 spans 16 residues. Trimming removed 4 bases at V and 0 bases at J, with 13 bases between. Germline V CDR1 and CDR2: SNHLY, FYNNEI. CDR3 DNA sequence: TGTGCCAGCAGTGGACCAGGTCTGAGCTCCTACAATGAGCAGTTCTTC. Translation: CASSGPGLSSYNEQFF. The full variable domain, rest sourced from reference TRBV2 and TRBJ2-1, is EPEVTQTPSHQVTQMGQEVILRCVPISNHLYFYWYRQILGQKVEFLVSFYNNEISEKSEIFDDQFSVERPDGSNFTLKIRSTKLEDSAMYFCASSGPGLSSYNEQFFGPGTRLTVL.

This clonotype was recorded at least ten times. This chain connects TRBV12-5 to TRBJ1-1; 8 positions agree with TRBD1. The CDR3 has 13 amino acids. The V segment lost 7 bases and the J segment 6 bases; nucleotides outside the gene matches: 7. CDR1 and CDR2 from the germline V gene are LGHNT and FRNRAP. The CDR3 sequence is CASDPQGAPEAFF. In DNA form, the CDR3 reads TGTGCTAGTGATCCGCAGGGGGCCCCTGAAGCTTTCTTT.

The chain joins TRBV6-5 to TRBJ1-2; D perhaps matches TRBD1 (5 bases). This CDR3 comprises 17 residues. V lost 5 bases and J lost 4, with 23 bases in between. Germline V gives CDR1 MNHEY, CDR2 SVGAGI. The CDR3 region has the DNA TGTGCCAGCAGTCGACAGCGGGGAGAGGTATCAGTCTATGGCTACACCTTC. It translates to CASSRQRGEVSVYGYTF.

This clonotype was seen repeatedly, ten times or more. The chain joins TRBV7-2 to TRBJ2-3; D remains unclear. Germline V lookup: CDR1 SGHTA, CDR2 FQGNSA. The CDR3 has 13 amino acids. V lost 4 bases and J 6 bases, leaving 11 bases between the germline ends. CDR3 sequence: CASSSPTGDTQYF. In DNA, the CDR3 is TGTGCCAGCAGCTCACCCACGGGTGATACGCAGTATTTT.

This clonotype came up many times. The chain uses TRBV27 and TRBJ2-5; no definite D call. The V gene lost 5 bases and the J gene lost 2 bases, with 3 bases spanning the gap. CDR3 length: 11 amino acids. CDR1 and CDR2 (germline): MNHEY, SMNVEV (reference sequence). The CDR3: CASSRQETQYF. The CDR3 DNA reads as TGTGCCAGCAGTCGACAAGAGACCCAGTACTTC.

As regards this clonotype: This may arise from a read error, as a much more abundant clone is one base away. The chain is built from TRBV20-1 and TRBJ2-7, with no clear D. Deletions cut 6 bases from V and 5 bases from J, with 11 bases between. The CDR3 spans 11 residues. Per germline, CDR1 DFQATT and CDR2 SNEGSKA (reference sequence). The CDR3 DNA reads TGCAGTGCCCCACAGAGCGACGAGCAGTACTTC. Translation gives CSAPQSDEQYF.

The sample holds a few counts of this clonotype. This chain joins TRBV9 and TRBJ2-1, with D unresolved. V was trimmed by 0 bases and J by 2 bases, leaving 12 bases between them. The germline gives CDR1 SGDLS, CDR2 YYNGEE. The CDR3 is 16 residues long. Written as DNA, the CDR3 is TGTGCCAGCAGCGTAGATGAGGAGATGCCCTACAATGAGCAGTTCTTC. Its protein product is CASSVDEEMPYNEQFF.

As regards this clonotype: A read error may produce the germline difference seen at one junction end. V usage is TRBV7-6 and J usage is TRBJ1-1, with 8 bases fitting TRBD1. CDR3 length equals 14 residues. CDR1 is SGHVS, CDR2 FNYEAQ, per germline. CDR3 region: CAGSPVGQGLEAFF. The CDR3 DNA follows: TGTGCCGGCAGCCCCGTAGGACAGGGACTAGAAGCTTTCTTT.

This clonotype showed up many times. V and J are TRBV28 and TRBJ1-2, with D unclear. The CDR3 is 15 amino acids. With 5 bases removed from V and 2 bases from J, the gap between germline ends came to 15 bases. Germline V gives CDR1 MDHEN, CDR2 SYDVKM. CDR3 coding DNA: TGTGCCAGCAGTGACGGACTTCCCCAGAACTATGGCTACACCTTC. The encoded protein is CASSDGLPQNYGYTF.

This clonotype was counted only a few times. This chain connects TRBV6-5 to TRBJ2-5; D is unresolved. Looked up from germline, CDR1 is MNHEY and CDR2 is SVGAGI. V was trimmed by 6 bases and J by 5 bases, leaving 10 bases between them. The CDR3 consists of 12 residues. The CDR3 bases are TGTGCCAGCAGCCAATTGGATGAGACCCAGTACTTC. Translation: CASSQLDETQYF.